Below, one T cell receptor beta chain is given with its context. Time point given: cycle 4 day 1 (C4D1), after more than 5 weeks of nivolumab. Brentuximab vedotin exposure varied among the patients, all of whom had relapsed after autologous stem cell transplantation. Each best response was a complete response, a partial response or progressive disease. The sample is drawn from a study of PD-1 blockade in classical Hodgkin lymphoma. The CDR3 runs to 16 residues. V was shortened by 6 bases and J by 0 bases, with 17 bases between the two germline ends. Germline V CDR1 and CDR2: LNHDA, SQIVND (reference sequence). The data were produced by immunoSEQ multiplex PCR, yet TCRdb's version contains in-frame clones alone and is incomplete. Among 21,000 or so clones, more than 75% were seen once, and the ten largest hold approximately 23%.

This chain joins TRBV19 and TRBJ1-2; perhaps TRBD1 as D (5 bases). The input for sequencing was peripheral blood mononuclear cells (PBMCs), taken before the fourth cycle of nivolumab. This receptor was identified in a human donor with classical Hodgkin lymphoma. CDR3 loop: CASRTWGRGSNYGYTF. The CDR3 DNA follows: TGTGCCAGTAGGACCTGGGGCCGAGGTTCTAACTATGGCTACACCTTC.